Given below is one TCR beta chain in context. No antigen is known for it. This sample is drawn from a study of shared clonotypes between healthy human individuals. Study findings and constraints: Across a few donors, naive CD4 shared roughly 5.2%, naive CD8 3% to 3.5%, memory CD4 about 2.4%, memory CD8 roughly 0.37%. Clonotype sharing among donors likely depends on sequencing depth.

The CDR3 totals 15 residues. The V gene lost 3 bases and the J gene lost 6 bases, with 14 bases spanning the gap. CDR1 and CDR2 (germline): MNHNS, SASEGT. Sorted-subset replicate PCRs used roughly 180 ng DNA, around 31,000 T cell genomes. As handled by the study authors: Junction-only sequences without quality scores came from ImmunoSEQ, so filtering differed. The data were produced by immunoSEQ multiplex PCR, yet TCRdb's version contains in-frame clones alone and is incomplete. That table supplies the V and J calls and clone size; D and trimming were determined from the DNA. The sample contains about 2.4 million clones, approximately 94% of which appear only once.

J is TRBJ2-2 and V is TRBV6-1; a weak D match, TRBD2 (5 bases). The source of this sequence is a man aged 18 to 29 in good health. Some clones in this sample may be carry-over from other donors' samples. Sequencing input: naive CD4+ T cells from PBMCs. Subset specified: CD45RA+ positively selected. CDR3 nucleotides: TGTGCCAGCAGTGACCAGCGGCAGTGGGCCGGGGAGCTGTTTTTT. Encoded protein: CASSDQRQWAGELFF.